The TCR beta chain under discussion was sequenced for a study of CD8+CD57+ T cells in acquired aplastic anemia. About the study: Sorted cells (CD4+ and CD8+) yielded DNA amounts that averaged about 3.1 ug. Findings of the study overall: About 29 CD8+ CDR3 sequences occurred in both the patients and the controls.

TCR beta VDJ and CDR3 profiling used genomic DNA as template. TCRdb independently ran MiXCR on the reads; one entry per CDR3 protein. The sample contains some 160,000 distinct CDR3 sequences, over 40% of which appear only once. An expansion of CD8+CD57+ cells by flow cytometry had been shown in patients chosen for sequencing. This clonotype was detected many times. As yet, its antigen is unknown. The CDR3 has 15 residues. Losses at the gene ends were 4 bases for V and 7 bases for J; bases not matched to a gene: 12. The germline gives CDR1 SGDLS, CDR2 YYNGEE. Sequencing used sorted CD4+, CD8+, or CD8+CD57+ T cells (not recorded which) from PBMCs. The clonotype comes from a human donor with aplastic anemia. The chain employs TRBV9 and TRBJ2-5; 8 bases match TRBD1. The CDR3 region has the DNA TGTGCCAGCAGCCTGGGGACAGGCTCGAGGAGGACCCAGTACTTC. This gives the protein CASSLGTGSRRTQYF.